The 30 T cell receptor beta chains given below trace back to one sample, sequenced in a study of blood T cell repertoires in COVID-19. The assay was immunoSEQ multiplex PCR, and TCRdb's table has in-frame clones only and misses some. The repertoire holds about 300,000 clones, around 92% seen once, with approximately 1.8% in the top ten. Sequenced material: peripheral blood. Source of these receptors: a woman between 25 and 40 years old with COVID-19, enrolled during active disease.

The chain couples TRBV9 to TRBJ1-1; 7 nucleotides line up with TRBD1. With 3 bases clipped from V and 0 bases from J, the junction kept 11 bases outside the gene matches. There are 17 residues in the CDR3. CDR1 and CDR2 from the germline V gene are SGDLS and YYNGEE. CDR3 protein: CASSDSARGTVNTEAFF. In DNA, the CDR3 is TGTGCCAGCAGCGACTCAGCCCGAGGGACAGTGAACACTGAAGCTTTCTTT.

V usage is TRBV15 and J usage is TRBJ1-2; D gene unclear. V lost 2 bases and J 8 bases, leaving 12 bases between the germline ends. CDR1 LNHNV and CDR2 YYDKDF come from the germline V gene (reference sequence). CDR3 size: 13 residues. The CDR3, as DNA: TGTGCCACCAGCAGATCCCTCTACGGGGGCTACACCTTC. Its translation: CATSRSLYGGYTF.

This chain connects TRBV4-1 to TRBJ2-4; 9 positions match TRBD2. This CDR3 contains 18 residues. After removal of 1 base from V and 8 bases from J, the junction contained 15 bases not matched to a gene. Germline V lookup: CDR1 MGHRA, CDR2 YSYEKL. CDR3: CASSQGLPGLARQDIQYF. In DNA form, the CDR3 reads TGCGCCAGCAGCCAAGGCCTACCGGGACTAGCTCGGCAGGACATTCAGTACTTC.

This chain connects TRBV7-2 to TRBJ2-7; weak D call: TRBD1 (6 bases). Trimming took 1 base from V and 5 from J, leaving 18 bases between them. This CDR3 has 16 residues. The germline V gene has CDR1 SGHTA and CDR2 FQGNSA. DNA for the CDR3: TGTGCCAGCAGCTTAGGTCCCCTGGGCAGGGGAGACGAGCAGTACGTC. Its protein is CASSLGPLGRGDEQYV.

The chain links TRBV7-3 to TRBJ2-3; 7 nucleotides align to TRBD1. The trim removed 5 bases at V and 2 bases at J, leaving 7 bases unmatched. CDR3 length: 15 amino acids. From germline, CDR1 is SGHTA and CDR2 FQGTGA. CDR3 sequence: CASSRGQLVTDTQYF. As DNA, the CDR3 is TGTGCCAGCAGCCGGGGACAGCTTGTCACAGATACGCAGTATTTT.

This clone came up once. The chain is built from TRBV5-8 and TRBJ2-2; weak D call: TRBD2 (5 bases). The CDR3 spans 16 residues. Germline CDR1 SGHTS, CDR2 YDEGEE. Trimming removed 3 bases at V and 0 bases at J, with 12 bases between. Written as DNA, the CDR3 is TGTGCCAGCAGCTCCCGAGGGAGCCCGAACACCGGGGAGCTGTTTTTT. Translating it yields CASSSRGSPNTGELFF. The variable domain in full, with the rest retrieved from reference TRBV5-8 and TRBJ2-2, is EAGVTQSPTHLIKTRGQQATLRCSPISGHTSVYWYQQALGLGLQFLLWYDEGEERNRGNFPPRFSGRQFPNYSSELNVNALELEDSALYLCASSSRGSPNTGELFFGEGSRLTVL.

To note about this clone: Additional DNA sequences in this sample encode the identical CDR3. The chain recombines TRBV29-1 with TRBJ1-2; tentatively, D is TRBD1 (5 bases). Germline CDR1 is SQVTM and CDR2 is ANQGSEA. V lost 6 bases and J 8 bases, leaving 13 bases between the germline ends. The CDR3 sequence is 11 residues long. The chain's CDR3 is CSVELRGGYTF. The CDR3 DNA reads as TGCAGCGTCGAGCTGCGGGGGGGCTACACCTTC. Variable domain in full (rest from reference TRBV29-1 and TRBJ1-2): SAVISQKPSRDICQRGTSLTIQCQVDSQVTMMFWYRQQPGQSLTLIATANQGSEATYESGFVIDKFPISRPNLTFSTLTVSNMSPEDSSIYLCSVELRGGYTFGSGTRLTVV.

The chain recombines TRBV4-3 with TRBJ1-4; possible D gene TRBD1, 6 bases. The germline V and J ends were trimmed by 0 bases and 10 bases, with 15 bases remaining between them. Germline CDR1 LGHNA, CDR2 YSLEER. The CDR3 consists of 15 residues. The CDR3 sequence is CASSQDLRGRGKLFF. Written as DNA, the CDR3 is TGCGCCAGCAGCCAAGATCTTAGGGGGAGAGGAAAACTGTTTTTT.

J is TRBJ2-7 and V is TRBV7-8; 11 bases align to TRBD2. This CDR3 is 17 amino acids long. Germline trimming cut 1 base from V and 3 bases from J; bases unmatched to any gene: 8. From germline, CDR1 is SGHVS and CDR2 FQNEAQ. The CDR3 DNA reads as TGTGCCAGCAGCTTAGGGGCTAGCGGGGGGCCACTCTACGAGCAGTACGTC. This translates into CASSLGASGGPLYEQYV.

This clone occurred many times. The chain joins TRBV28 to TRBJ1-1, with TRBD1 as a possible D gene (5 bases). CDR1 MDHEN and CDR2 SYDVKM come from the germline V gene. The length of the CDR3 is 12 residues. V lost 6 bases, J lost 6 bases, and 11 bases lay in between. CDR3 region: CASSDSVAEAFF. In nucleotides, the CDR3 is TGTGCCAGCAGCGACAGTGTCGCTGAAGCTTTCTTT.

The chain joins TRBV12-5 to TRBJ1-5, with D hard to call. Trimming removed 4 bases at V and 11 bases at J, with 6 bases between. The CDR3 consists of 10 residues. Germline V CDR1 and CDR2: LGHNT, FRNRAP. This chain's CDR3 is CASGYMTQHF. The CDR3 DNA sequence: TGTGCTAGTGGTTACATGACCCAGCATTTT. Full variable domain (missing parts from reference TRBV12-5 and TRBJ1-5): DARVTQTPRHKVTEMGQEVTMRCQPILGHNTVFWYRQTMMQGLELLAYFRNRAPLDDSGMPKDRFSAEMPDATLATLKIQPSEPRDSAVYFCASGYMTQHFGDGTRLSIL.

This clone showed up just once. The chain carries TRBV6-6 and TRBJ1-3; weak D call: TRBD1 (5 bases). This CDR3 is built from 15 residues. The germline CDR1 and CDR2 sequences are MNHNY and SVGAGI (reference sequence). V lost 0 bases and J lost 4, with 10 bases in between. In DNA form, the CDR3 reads TGTGCCAGCAGTTACTCGGCGGGGCTGGGAAACACCATATATTTT. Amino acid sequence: CASSYSAGLGNTIYF.

The CDR3, as DNA: TGTGCCAGCAGCTTAACCGGACAGGATAAGTATGGCTACACCTTC. Translation: CASSLTGQDKYGYTF. The chain is built from TRBV7-3 and TRBJ1-2; 7 bases map to TRBD1. Germline assignment: CDR1 SGHTA and CDR2 FQGTGA. V trimming: 0 bases; J trimming: 5 bases; junction bases outside the gene matches: 6. The CDR3 covers 15 residues.

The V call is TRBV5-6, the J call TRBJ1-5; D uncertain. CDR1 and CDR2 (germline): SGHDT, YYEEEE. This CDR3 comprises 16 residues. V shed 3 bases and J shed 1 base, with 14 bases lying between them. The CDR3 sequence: CASSYAAAPSNQPQHF. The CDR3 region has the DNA TGTGCCAGCAGCTATGCTGCGGCGCCCAGCAATCAGCCCCAGCATTTT.

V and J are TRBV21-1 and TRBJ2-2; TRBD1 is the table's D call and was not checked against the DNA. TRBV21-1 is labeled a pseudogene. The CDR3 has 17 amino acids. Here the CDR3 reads CASSKRNLRGNTGELFF. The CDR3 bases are TGTGCCAGCAGCAAAAGGAATCTCAGGGGTAACACCGGGGAGCTGTTTTTT.

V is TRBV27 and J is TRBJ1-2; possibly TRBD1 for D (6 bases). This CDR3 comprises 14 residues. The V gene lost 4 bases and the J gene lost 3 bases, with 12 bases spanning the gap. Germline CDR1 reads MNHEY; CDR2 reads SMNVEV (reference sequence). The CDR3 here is CASSSASGDYGYTF. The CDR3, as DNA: TGTGCCAGCAGTTCCGCCTCAGGGGACTATGGCTACACCTTC.

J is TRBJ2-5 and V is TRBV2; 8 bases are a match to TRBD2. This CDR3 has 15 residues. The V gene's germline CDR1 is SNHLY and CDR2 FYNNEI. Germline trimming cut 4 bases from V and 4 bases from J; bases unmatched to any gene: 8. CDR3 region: CASSATGGARETQYF. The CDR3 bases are TGTGCCAGCAGTGCGACCGGGGGGGCCAGAGAGACCCAGTACTTC.

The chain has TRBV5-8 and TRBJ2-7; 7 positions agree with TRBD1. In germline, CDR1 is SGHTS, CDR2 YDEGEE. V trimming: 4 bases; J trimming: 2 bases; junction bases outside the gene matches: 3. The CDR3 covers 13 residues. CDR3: CASSRQGTYEQYF. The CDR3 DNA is TGTGCCAGCAGCCGACAGGGAACCTACGAGCAGTACTTC.

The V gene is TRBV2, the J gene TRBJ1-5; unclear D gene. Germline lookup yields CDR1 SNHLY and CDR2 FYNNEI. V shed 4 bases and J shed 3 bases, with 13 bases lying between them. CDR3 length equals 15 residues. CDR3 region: CASSGQAAINQPQHF. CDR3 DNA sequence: TGTGCCAGCAGTGGGCAGGCCGCCATCAATCAGCCCCAGCATTTT.

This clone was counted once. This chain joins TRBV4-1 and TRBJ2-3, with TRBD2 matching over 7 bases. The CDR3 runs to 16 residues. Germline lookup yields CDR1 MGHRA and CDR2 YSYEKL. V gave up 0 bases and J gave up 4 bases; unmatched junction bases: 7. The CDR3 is CASSQDKESGADTQYF. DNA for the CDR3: TGCGCCAGCAGCCAAGATAAGGAGAGCGGGGCAGATACGCAGTATTTT.

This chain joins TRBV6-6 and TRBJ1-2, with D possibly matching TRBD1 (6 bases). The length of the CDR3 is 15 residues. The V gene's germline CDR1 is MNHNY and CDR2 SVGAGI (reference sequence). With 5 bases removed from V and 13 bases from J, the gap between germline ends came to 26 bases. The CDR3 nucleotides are TGTGCCAGCAGTCTGATTGGTACGGGGGGCGCAGAGGTCACCTTC. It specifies CASSLIGTGGAEVTF.

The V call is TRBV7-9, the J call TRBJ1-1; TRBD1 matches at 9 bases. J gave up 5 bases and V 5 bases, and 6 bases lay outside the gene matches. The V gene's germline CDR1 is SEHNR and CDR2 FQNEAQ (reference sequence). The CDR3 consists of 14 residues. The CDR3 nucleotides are TGTGCCAGCAGCCCGGGGACAGGGAGTACTGAAGCTTTCTTT. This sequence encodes CASSPGTGSTEAFF.

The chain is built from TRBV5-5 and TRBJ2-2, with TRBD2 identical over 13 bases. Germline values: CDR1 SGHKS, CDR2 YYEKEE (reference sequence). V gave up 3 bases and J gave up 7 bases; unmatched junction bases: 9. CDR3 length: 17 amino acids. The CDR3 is CASSSPLAGGHIGELFF. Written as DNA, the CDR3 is TGTGCCAGCAGCTCCCCACTAGCGGGGGGGCATATCGGGGAGCTGTTTTTT.

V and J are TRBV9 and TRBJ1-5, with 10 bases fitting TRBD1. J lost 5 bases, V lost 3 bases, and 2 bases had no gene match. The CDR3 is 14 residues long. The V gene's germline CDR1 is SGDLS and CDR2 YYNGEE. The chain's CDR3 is CASSAGQGYQPQHF. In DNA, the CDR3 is TGTGCCAGCAGCGCGGGACAGGGGTATCAGCCCCAGCATTTT.

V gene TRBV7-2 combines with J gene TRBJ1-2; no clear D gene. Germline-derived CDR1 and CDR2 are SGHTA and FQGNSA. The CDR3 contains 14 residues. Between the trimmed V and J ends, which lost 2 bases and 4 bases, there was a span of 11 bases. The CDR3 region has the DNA TGTGCCAGCAGCTTAATAACAGCCTTCTATGGCTACACCTTC. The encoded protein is CASSLITAFYGYTF.

The CDR3 region has the DNA TGTGCCAGTAGTATGGAGGGGCATGGCACAGATACGCAGTATTTT. Translated: CASSMEGHGTDTQYF. The rearrangement links TRBV19 to TRBJ2-3; possibly TRBD2 for D (6 bases). The CDR3 contains 15 residues. Trimming took 3 bases from V and 1 from J, leaving 11 bases between them. Germline V gives CDR1 LNHDA, CDR2 SQIVND (reference sequence). The entire variable domain, with the rest obtained from reference TRBV19 and TRBJ2-3, is as follows: DGGITQSPKYLFRKEGQNVTLSCEQNLNHDAMYWYRQDPGQGLRLIYYSQIVNDFQKGDIAEGYSVSREKKESFPLTVTSAQKNPTAFYLCASSMEGHGTDTQYFGPGTRLTVL.

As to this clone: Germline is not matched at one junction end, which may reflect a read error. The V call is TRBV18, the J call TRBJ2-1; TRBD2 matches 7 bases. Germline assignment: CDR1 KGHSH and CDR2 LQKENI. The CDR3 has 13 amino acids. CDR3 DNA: TGTGCCAGCTCACCGACCTCTAGCGGATATTCGCTCTTC. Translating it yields CASSPTSSGYSLF.

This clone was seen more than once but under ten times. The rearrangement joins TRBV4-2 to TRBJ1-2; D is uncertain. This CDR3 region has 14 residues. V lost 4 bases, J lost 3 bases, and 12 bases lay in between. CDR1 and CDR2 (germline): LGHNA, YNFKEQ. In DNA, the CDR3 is TGTGCCAGCAGCCGAGAAACGACTGACTATGGCTACACCTTC. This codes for CASSRETTDYGYTF.

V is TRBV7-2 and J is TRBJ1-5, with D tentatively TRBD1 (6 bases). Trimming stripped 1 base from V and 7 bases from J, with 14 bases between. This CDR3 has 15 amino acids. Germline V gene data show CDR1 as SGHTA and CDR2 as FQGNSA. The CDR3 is CASSLDRGAAQPQHF. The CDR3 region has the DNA TGTGCCAGCAGCTTAGATCGGGGGGCGGCCCAGCCCCAGCATTTT.

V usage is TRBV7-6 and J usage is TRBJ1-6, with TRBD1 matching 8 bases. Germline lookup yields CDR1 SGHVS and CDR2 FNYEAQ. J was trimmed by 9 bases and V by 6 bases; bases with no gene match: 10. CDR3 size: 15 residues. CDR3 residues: CASSDTTGGVSPLHF. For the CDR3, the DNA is TGTGCCAGCAGTGACACTACAGGGGGTGTTTCACCCCTCCACTTT.